The T cell receptor (beta chain) described here comes from a study of T-cell memory formation after mild COVID-19. Overall study: Among the donors, TCR clusters were largely specific to each donor.

In its sample, this clonotype was seen a few times. Constant-segment primers and 5'RACE yielded cDNA libraries for TCR alpha and TCR beta, each carrying sample barcodes and UMIs. MiXCR, run by TCRdb on the 5' RACE reads, gives a single entry per CDR3 protein. The sample lists around 310,000 distinct CDR3 sequences, around 15% seen once, with around 22% in the top ten. The receptor comes from a young man who had mild COVID-19 (a few samples of this study predate the infection). Cell type and time point are not known. Material: PBMCs or a T cell subset sorted from them (not recorded which).

CDR3 in DNA: TGTGCCAGTAGTATCGGCCTAGCCAAAAACATTCAGTACTTC. Translated: CASSIGLAKNIQYF. This chain joins TRBV19 and TRBJ2-4; D remains ambiguous. Trimming removed 3 bases from V and 0 bases from J, with 6 bases in between. Looked up from germline, CDR1 is LNHDA and CDR2 is SQIVND (reference sequence). The CDR3 consists of 14 residues.